This T cell receptor beta chain derives from a study of technical replicates of blood from four donors. From germline, CDR1 is MNHEY and CDR2 SVGAGI. V was trimmed by 6 bases and J by 0 bases, leaving 8 bases between them. The CDR3 runs to 13 residues. Sequencing used immunoSEQ multiplex PCR; TCRdb keeps in-frame clones, though not all of them. The table lists over 80,000 clones, about 96% of them singletons. The rearrangement joins TRBV6-5 to TRBJ1-2, with D unresolved. The sample consisted of T cells isolated from PBMCs. This clonotype was sampled from a human donor in good health. The DNA for the CDR3 is TGTGCCAGCAGCACCGAGACTAACTATGGCTACACCTTC. Translation: CASSTETNYGYTF.